This TCR beta chain was profiled in a study of T-cell memory formation after mild COVID-19. This clonotype appeared many times. What it binds is unknown. Study-wide results and caveats: Clones contracting over day 15 to 85 were CD4/CD8 balanced, with later expanders leaning CD4+.

MiXCR was run by TCRdb on the 5' RACE reads, yielding one entry per CDR3 protein. Among 580,000 or so distinct CDR3 sequences listed, roughly 17% were seen once. The CDR3 loop spans 14 amino acids. Trimming at V came to 1 base and at J to 8 bases, leaving 4 bases not matched to a gene. This TCR was sampled from an adult woman who had mild COVID-19 (a few samples of this study predate the infection). Cell type and time point are not known. V gene TRBV12-3 or TRBV12-4 combines with J gene TRBJ2-3; 9 bases align to TRBD1. The specimen was PBMCs or a T cell subset sorted from them (not recorded which). The chain's CDR3 is CASSLGTGGVTQYF. The CDR3 DNA follows: TGTGCCAGCAGTTTAGGTACAGGGGGCGTTACGCAGTATTTT.